Listed below are T cell receptor beta chains from one sample, sequenced in a study of blood T cell repertoires in COVID-19. Method: immunoSEQ multiplex PCR; TCRdb's copy keeps in-frame clones and lacks some. The data show 310,000 or so clones, around 86% seen once. The specimen sequenced was peripheral blood. Source of these receptors: a man aged 45 to 65 with active or convalescent COVID-19. Both conserved end residues are part of each CDR3. The D gene is left open where the match is weak. Part of the rows lack a size; the others show once, few, many or a class for expanded clones.

j_gene,d_gene,v_gene,abundance,CDR3nt,CDR3aa
TRBJ2-3,TRBD2,TRBV6-2/TRBV6-3,once,TGTGCCAGCAGTTCCGGGGGGGTCGCGCAGTATTTT,CASSSGGVAQYF
TRBJ2-5,.,TRBV9,.,TGTGCCAGCAGCGTAGTTGGAAGCGGGCCACAAGAGACCCAGTACTTC,CASSVVGSGPQETQYF
TRBJ2-5,.,TRBV11-3,.,TGTGCCAGCAGCTCGACAGGATCGGGGACCCAGTACTTC,CASSSTGSGTQYF
TRBJ2-7,.,TRBV9,.,TGTGCCAGCAGCGTTGACCCAGGCCATTCCTACGAGCAGTACTTC,CASSVDPGHSYEQYF
TRBJ1-6,.,TRBV6-5,.,TGTGCCAGCAGTAGGACTCACCCTGGGGATTCACCCCTCCACTTT,CASSRTHPGDSPLHF
TRBJ2-1,TRBD2,TRBV7-9,.,TGTGCCAGCAGCTTAGTACTAGCGGACAATGAGCAGTTCTTC,CASSLVLADNEQFF
TRBJ1-3,.,TRBV5-1,.,TGCGCCAGCAGCTCGTACAGTGGAAACACCATATATTTT,CASSSYSGNTIYF
TRBJ1-2,.,TRBV7-2,.,TGTGCCAGCAGCCCCGGGTGGGAGAGGGGCTACACCTTC,CASSPGWERGYTF
TRBJ1-4,.,TRBV15,.,TGTGCCACCAGCAGAGATCTGGCAGGAGGTGAAAAACTGTTTTTT,CATSRDLAGGEKLFF
TRBJ2-3,.,TRBV5-4,.,TGTGCCAGCAGCCCTTCAGTCATAGATACGCAGTATTTT,CASSPSVIDTQYF
TRBJ2-2,.,TRBV6-2/TRBV6-3,.,TGTGCCAGCAGTTACTCTTTTGGACAGACGAACACCGGGGAGCTGTTTTTT,CASSYSFGQTNTGELFF
TRBJ1-5,TRBD1,TRBV9,.,TGTGCCAGCAGCCGGGGGACAGGGATTCAGCCCCAGCATTTT,CASSRGTGIQPQHF
TRBJ2-1,.,TRBV6-2/TRBV6-3,.,TGTGCCAGCAGTTCCAATCTATTTAGCGGAACGCAGTTCTTC,CASSSNLFSGTQFF
TRBJ2-2,TRBD1,TRBV14,.,TGTGCCAGCAGCAAAAGACAGGGGCCGAACACCGGGGAGCTGTTTTTT,CASSKRQGPNTGELFF
TRBJ1-6,.,TRBV27,.,TGTGCCAGCAGTTTCGGGACTGTAGGTTCACCCCTCCACTTT,CASSFGTVGSPLHF
TRBJ2-7,.,TRBV28,.,TGTGCCAGCAGTTGGGGGGGCTCGTACGAGCAGTACTTC,CASSWGGSYEQYF
TRBJ1-2,.,TRBV28,few,TGTGCCAGCAGTTTAGTGCAGGGCCTATCTAACTATGGCTACACCTTC,CASSLVQGLSNYGYTF
TRBJ2-7,TRBD1,TRBV6-6,.,TGTGCCGGGAGTCAGGGGGCCTCCTACGAGCAGTACTTC,CAGSQGASYEQYF
TRBJ1-2,TRBD1,TRBV19,.,TGTGCCAGTAGTAGACAGGGATCCTCTAACTATGGCTACACCTTC,CASSRQGSSNYGYTF
TRBJ2-7,TRBD1,TRBV6-2/TRBV6-3,.,TGTGCCAGCAGTACGGGACAGGGAATCGACGAGCAGTACTTC,CASSTGQGIDEQYF
TRBJ2-3,TRBD2,TRBV15,.,TGTGCCACCAGCGTGAATGGAGGGAGGGCAGATACGCAGTATTTT,CATSVNGGRADTQYF
TRBJ2-5,.,TRBV25-1,.,TGTGCCAGCAGTGAATATGGGCAGGGGGAGACCCAGTACTTC,CASSEYGQGETQYF
TRBJ2-2,.,TRBV5-1,.,TGCGCCAGCAGCCTGGACAGCCCGAACACCGGGGAGCTGTTTTTT,CASSLDSPNTGELFF
TRBJ1-2,.,TRBV28,.,TGTGCCAGCAGGCCCGCGGGGGCCTTGAGGGGCTATGGCTACACCTTC,CASRPAGALRGYGYTF
TRBJ1-2,.,TRBV28,.,TGTGCCAGCAGTTCGGACACGTCCTATGGCTACACCTTC,CASSSDTSYGYTF
TRBJ2-2,.,TRBV7-3,.,TGTGCCAGCAGCTTTCTATCGAACGGGGAGCTGTTTTTT,CASSFLSNGELFF
TRBJ2-5,TRBD2,TRBV19,.,TGTGCCAGTAGTAGAAGCGGGAGTGCGAAGACCCAGTACTTC,CASSRSGSAKTQYF
TRBJ2-7,TRBD2,TRBV28,.,TGTGCCAGCAGGGTAGCGGGGAGTTCCTACGAGCAGTACTTC,CASRVAGSSYEQYF
TRBJ2-2,TRBD1,TRBV7-3,.,TGTGCCAGCAGCAGTTCAGGGGGCAGGAACACCGGGGAGCTGTTTTTT,CASSSSGGRNTGELFF
TRBJ2-7,.,TRBV2,.,TGTGCCAGCAGTGACGAGGGTTACGAGCAGTACTTC,CASSDEGYEQYF
TRBJ1-6,TRBD1,TRBV19,few,TGTGCCAGTAGTATAACAGGGGAGGATTCACCCCTCCACTTT,CASSITGEDSPLHF
TRBJ1-5,TRBD1,TRBV6-6,once,TGTGCCAGCGGAGTTACATCGACAGGGGAGCATTTT,CASGVTSTGEHF
TRBJ1-2,.,TRBV7-2,.,TGTGCCAGCAGCTTGGTTCAGAACTATGGCTACACCTTC,CASSLVQNYGYTF
TRBJ2-1,TRBD2,TRBV4-3,.,TGCGCCAGCAGCCAAGATCTTCTAGCTAGCGGGGGGTTTGAGGAGCAGTTCTTC,CASSQDLLASGGFEEQFF